Listed here are 28 T cell receptor beta chains from one sample, sequenced in a study of blood T cell repertoires in COVID-19 (TCRdb year 2020). Libraries were built with the immunoSEQ multiplex PCR assay. The source is immuneACCESS, and TCRdb retained only in-frame sequences with V and J called. Part of the clones is not carried over; for the studies checked, unresolved V genes explain less than half of this, and the remainder is unexplained. The sample has about 160,000 clones on record, roughly four fifths of them singletons. The top ten clonotypes cover 9.5% to 12% of the sample. The sample was peripheral blood. The receptor source for this set is a man aged 60 to 69 with active or convalescent COVID-19.

J is TRBJ2-7 and V is TRBV3-1 (or the pseudogene TRBV3-2), with 9 positions matching TRBD2. This CDR3 region has 16 residues. Trimming took 4 bases from V and 3 from J; bases not matched to a gene: 10. Germline assignment: CDR1 LGHDT and CDR2 YNNKEL (reference sequence). DNA for the CDR3: TGTGCCAGCAGCCCCTCTACCGGGACTAGCAGCTACGAGCAGTACTTC. Translated: CASSPSTGTSSYEQYF.

The gene calls are TRBV3-1 (or the pseudogene TRBV3-2) and TRBJ1-1; perhaps TRBD1 as D (5 bases). Germline CDR1 and CDR2: LGHDT and YNNKEL (reference sequence). The V end was cut by 0 bases, the J end by 1 base, with 12 bases between. This CDR3 has 16 residues. This CDR3 is CASSQDLRQRNTEAFF. The CDR3 DNA sequence: TGTGCCAGCAGCCAAGATCTTAGACAGCGGAACACTGAAGCTTTCTTT.

V and J are TRBV9 and TRBJ2-7; tentative D call: TRBD2 (6 bases). The ends were cut back, 3 bases at V and 6 bases at J, with 16 bases in the middle. This CDR3 is 14 amino acids long. Germline CDR1 SGDLS, CDR2 YYNGEE. In DNA, the CDR3 is TGTGCCAGCAGCGGAGGACTACTTCCTCGCGAGCAGTACTTC. Encoded protein: CASSGGLLPREQYF.

V gene TRBV5-1 combines with J gene TRBJ2-5; 9 positions match TRBD2. J gave up 2 bases and V 3 bases, and 11 bases lay outside the gene matches. CDR1 and CDR2 from the germline V gene are SGHRS and YFSETQ. This CDR3 has 17 amino acids. The CDR3 sequence is CASSSGVAGVRQETQYF. The CDR3 DNA reads TGCGCCAGCAGCTCCGGGGTAGCGGGGGTCCGTCAAGAGACCCAGTACTTC.

The genes are TRBV7-2 and TRBJ2-1; D perhaps matches TRBD2 (6 bases). Per the germline V gene, CDR1 is SGHTA and CDR2 is FQGNSA. V was trimmed by 1 base and J by 6 bases, leaving 13 bases between them. The CDR3 spans 15 residues. The CDR3 nucleotides read TGTGCCAGCAGCTTAGTTTCAAGACTAGTCAATGAGCAGTTCTTC. Translated, it gives CASSLVSRLVNEQFF.

This rearrangement joins TRBV14 to TRBJ2-3; a possible D gene is TRBD2 (5 bases). Per the germline V gene, CDR1 is SGHDN and CDR2 is FVKESK. The CDR3 runs 16 residues. Trimming shortened V by 0 bases and J by 1 base, and 11 bases separated the two germline ends. CDR3 in amino acids: CASSQDLAGGTDTQYF. CDR3 DNA: TGTGCCAGCAGCCAAGATTTAGCCGGGGGCACAGATACGCAGTATTTT.

The chain carries TRBV9 and TRBJ1-6, with D possibly TRBD1 on 5 matching bases. The CDR3 sequence is 13 residues long. Trimming left V 3 bases short and J 8 bases short, with 9 bases between. The germline gives CDR1 SGDLS, CDR2 YYNGEE. CDR3: CASSGGVYSPLHF. CDR3 coding DNA: TGTGCCAGCAGCGGGGGGGTTTATTCACCCCTCCACTTT.

The chain couples TRBV18 to TRBJ2-3, with TRBD2 matching 12 bases. The CDR3 is 20 amino acids. The V gene end was trimmed by 6 bases and the J gene end by 2 bases; junction bases not matched to a gene: 18. Germline V gene sequence: CDR1 KGHSH, CDR2 LQKENI. CDR3 sequence: CASSPRLAGVSADFTDTQYF. In nucleotides, the CDR3 is TGTGCCAGCTCCCCCCGACTAGCGGGAGTGTCGGCTGATTTCACAGATACGCAGTATTTT.

The chain carries TRBV7-2 and TRBJ1-1; 9 bases agree with TRBD1. The CDR3 spans 12 residues. The germline gives CDR1 SGHTA, CDR2 FQGNSA. V was clipped by 7 bases and J by 9 bases; unmatched bases: 6. The CDR3 nucleotides are TGTGCCAGCACCCGACAGGGGGGGAAAGCTTTCTTT. This codes for CASTRQGGKAFF.

J is TRBJ2-7 and V is TRBV5-6, with 9 bases lining up with TRBD1. The trim removed 1 base at V and 9 bases at J, leaving 11 bases unmatched. The CDR3 length is 15 residues. Germline assignment: CDR1 SGHDT and CDR2 YYEEEE. This chain's CDR3 is CASSLIRDRDPWQYF. The CDR3 nucleotides are TGTGCCAGCAGCTTGATTCGGGACAGGGATCCCTGGCAGTACTTC. Using reference TRBV5-6 and TRBJ2-7 for the parts outside the CDR3, the full variable domain is DAGVTQSPTHLIKTRGQQVTLRCSPKSGHDTVSWYQQALGQGPQFIFQYYEEEERQRGNFPDRFSGHQFPNYSSELNVNALLLGDSALYLCASSLIRDRDPWQYFGPGTRLTVT.

This chain connects TRBV5-1 to TRBJ2-2, with 7 bases that match TRBD1. CDR1 is SGHRS and CDR2 is YFSETQ in the germline V gene. V shed 6 bases and J 1 base; nucleotides not matched to a gene: 9. This CDR3 contains 16 residues. CDR3 sequence reads: CASTTFDRVNTGELFF. In DNA, the CDR3 is TGCGCCAGCACCACCTTCGACAGGGTGAACACCGGGGAGCTGTTTTTT.

The chain is built from TRBV10-3 and TRBJ2-5, with D tentatively TRBD1 (6 bases). The CDR3 is made up of 13 amino acids. The V end was cut by 3 bases, the J end by 2 bases, with 7 bases between. Germline CDR1 reads ENHRY; CDR2 reads SYGVKD. The CDR3 sequence is CAISDTGQETQYF. The CDR3 nucleotides are TGTGCCATCAGTGACACAGGGCAAGAGACCCAGTACTTC.

V gene TRBV4-1 combines with J gene TRBJ1-5; 9 positions agree with TRBD1. CDR3 size: 15 residues. V lost 4 bases and J lost 6; bases outside the gene matches: 7. In germline, CDR1 is MGHRA, CDR2 YSYEKL. The DNA of the CDR3 is TGCGCCAGCAGCCTGACCGGGACAGGGTTTCAGCCCCAGCATTTT. Its translation is CASSLTGTGFQPQHF.

The CDR3 loop is CATNPGQGNQETQYF. The CDR3, as DNA: TGTGCCACCAACCCTGGACAGGGGAACCAAGAGACCCAGTACTTC. The chain uses TRBV15 and TRBJ2-5; 9 bases are a match to TRBD1. J lost 0 bases, V lost 7 bases, and 6 bases had no gene match. Germline CDR1 is LNHNV and CDR2 is YYDKDF (reference sequence). This CDR3 has 15 amino acids. The variable domain in full, with the rest retrieved from reference TRBV15 and TRBJ2-5, is DAMVIQNPRYQVTQFGKPVTLSCSQTLNHNVMYWYQQKSSQAPKLLFHYYDKDFNNEADTPDNFQSRRPNTSFCFLDIRSPGLGDTAMYLCATNPGQGNQETQYFGPGTRLLVL.

The chain carries TRBV19 and TRBJ1-1; D is perhaps TRBD1 (5 bases). CDR1 LNHDA and CDR2 SQIVND come from the germline V gene (reference sequence). The CDR3 covers 15 residues. The V gene lost 7 bases and the J gene lost 1 base, with 16 bases spanning the gap. The CDR3 reads CASTGGSARNTEAFF. CDR3 sequence (DNA): TGTGCCAGTACGGGGGGATCCGCCCGGAACACTGAAGCTTTCTTT.

The V call is TRBV6-6, the J call TRBJ2-5; D unresolved. The ends were cut back, 9 bases at V and 5 bases at J, with 10 bases in the middle. The V gene's germline CDR1 is MNHNY and CDR2 SVGAGI (reference sequence). The CDR3 loop spans 11 amino acids. The CDR3: CASRLTETQYF. For the CDR3, the DNA is TGTGCCAGTCGCCTAACGGAGACCCAGTACTTC.

V is TRBV14 and J is TRBJ2-5; 9 bases map to TRBD1. Germline CDR1 reads SGHDN; CDR2 reads FVKESK. Trimming removed 4 bases from V and 5 bases from J; junction bases left unmatched: 8. CDR3 length: 15 amino acids. This chain's CDR3 is CASSLLLGQGETQYF. The CDR3 region has the DNA TGTGCCAGCAGCCTCCTACTCGGACAGGGGGAGACCCAGTACTTC.

J is TRBJ1-1 and V is TRBV5-6; no definite D call. CDR3 length equals 15 residues. CDR1 and CDR2 (germline): SGHDT, YYEEEE. The V end lost 4 bases, the J end lost 6 bases, and 19 bases lay between the germline ends. The CDR3 DNA sequence: TGTGCCAGCAGCCCCCCGACTTTATTTTCAGCTGAAGCTTTCTTT. Residues: CASSPPTLFSAEAFF.

V is TRBV9 and J is TRBJ2-3; 16 positions match TRBD2. The V gene end was trimmed by 4 bases and the J gene end by 9 bases; junction bases not matched to a gene: 5. There are 15 residues in the CDR3. Germline CDR1 SGDLS, CDR2 YYNGEE. CDR3 protein: CASSLGTSGGGTQYF. The CDR3, as DNA: TGTGCCAGCAGCTTAGGGACTAGCGGGGGGGGCACGCAGTATTTT.

The chain is built from TRBV6-5 and TRBJ2-5, with TRBD2 identical over 8 bases. The V gene's germline CDR1 is MNHEY and CDR2 SVGAGI. The V segment lost 5 bases and the J segment 5 bases; nucleotides outside the gene matches: 7. The CDR3 consists of 14 residues. The DNA for the CDR3 is TGTGCCAGCAGTAACAGAGCGGGAGTTGAGACCCAGTACTTC. Amino acids: CASSNRAGVETQYF.

This sequence joins TRBV5-1 and TRBJ2-3, with 7 nucleotides matching TRBD1. The V segment lost 0 bases and the J segment 3 bases; nucleotides outside the gene matches: 7. There are 16 residues in the CDR3. CDR1 and CDR2 (germline): SGHRS, YFSETQ. CDR3 sequence (DNA): TGCGCCAGCAGCTTGGCCAGGGGGTCTTTTACAGATACGCAGTATTTT. Its translation: CASSLARGSFTDTQYF.

This clone was seen ten or more times. The rearrangement joins TRBV24-1 to TRBJ2-3, with 7 positions matching TRBD1. The junction had 3 bases not matched to a gene; V was cut back by 6 bases and J by 7 bases. The CDR3 has 12 amino acids. In germline, CDR1 is KGHDR, CDR2 SFDVKD. The CDR3: CATSPGGNTQYF. Here the CDR3 DNA reads TGTGCCACCAGTCCAGGGGGAAATACGCAGTATTTT.

In its sample, this clone was seen a few times. The chain couples TRBV19 to TRBJ2-5; 7 bases map to TRBD1. Trimming removed 1 base from V and 5 bases from J; junction bases left unmatched: 4. Germline assignment: CDR1 LNHDA and CDR2 SQIVND (reference sequence). The CDR3 runs to 14 residues. The CDR3 DNA follows: TGTGCCAGTAGTATAGTAGGGGGCCTGGAGACCCAGTACTTC. This gives the protein CASSIVGGLETQYF.

The genes are TRBV19 and TRBJ2-1; 13 nucleotides line up with TRBD2. The V gene's germline CDR1 is LNHDA and CDR2 SQIVND (reference sequence). The CDR3 consists of 15 residues. V dropped 10 bases and J dropped 4; count of bases not matched to a gene: 7. CDR3 sequence: CATSGLAGIYNEQFF. The CDR3 nucleotides read TGTGCCACTTCGGGACTAGCGGGGATATACAATGAGCAGTTCTTC.

The chain employs TRBV19 and TRBJ2-5; 7 nucleotides align to TRBD1. This CDR3 has 15 residues. V gave up 3 bases and J gave up 5 bases; unmatched junction bases: 9. Germline V lookup: CDR1 LNHDA, CDR2 SQIVND (reference sequence). The CDR3 sequence is CASSIGDRAAETQYF. In nucleotides, the CDR3 is TGTGCCAGTAGTATCGGTGACAGGGCAGCGGAGACCCAGTACTTC.

The chain joins TRBV10-2 to TRBJ2-5; 7 nucleotides match TRBD2. CDR1 is WSHSY and CDR2 is SAAADI in the germline V gene. Trimming cost V 0 bases and J 4 bases; bases outside gene matches: 2. The CDR3 consists of 14 residues. This CDR3 is CASSESGGRETQYF. In nucleotides, the CDR3 is TGCGCCAGCAGTGAGTCGGGGGGGAGAGAGACCCAGTACTTC.

This chain links TRBV9 with TRBJ2-5; 16 nucleotides match TRBD2. Unmatched junction bases numbered 8, after V lost 1 base and J lost 5 bases. The CDR3 runs 18 residues. Germline V gives CDR1 SGDLS, CDR2 YYNGEE. In DNA, the CDR3 is TGTGCCAGCAGCGTAAGCGGGACTAGCGGGAGGGCCTGGGAGACCCAGTACTTC. Protein sequence: CASSVSGTSGRAWETQYF.

This chain uses TRBV13 with TRBJ1-6, with D possibly TRBD1 on 5 matching bases. Germline CDR1 is PRHDT and CDR2 is FYEKMQ (reference sequence). V dropped 5 bases and J dropped 10 bases, with 12 bases sitting between them. The CDR3 extends over 13 amino acids. DNA of the CDR3: TGTGCCAGCAGCCGGGGGTCACGATCACCCCTCCACTTT. This translates into CASSRGSRSPLHF.